The rows below give T cell receptor beta chains drawn from one sample of a study of shared clonotypes between healthy human individuals. Sequenced by immunoSEQ multiplex PCR; TCRdb stores in-frame clones only, minus some. The table includes about 1.1 million clones, approximately 78% detected once. Sequenced sample: memory CD4+ T cells from PBMCs. Source of these receptors: a man aged 18-30 years in good health. Some clones in this sample may be carry-over from other donors' samples. CDR3s include the opening cysteine and the closing phenylalanine or tryptophan. Fields, in order: clone size, V gene, D gene, J gene, CDR3 protein, CDR3 DNA. D genes are given only for firm matches. A row's size may be missing; if present it is once, few, many or a size class.

NA	TRBV6-5	NA	TRBJ2-2	CATFTRGNTGELFF	TGTGCCACCTTTACTCGGGGTAACACCGGGGAGCTGTTTTTT
NA	TRBV28	TRBD1	TRBJ2-7	CASSLGGVLHEQYF	TGTGCCAGCAGTCTAGGGGGCGTGCTCCACGAGCAGTACTTC
NA	TRBV9	TRBD1	TRBJ2-3	CASSVFQGVTDTQYF	TGTGCCAGCAGCGTATTTCAGGGGGTTACAGATACGCAGTATTTT
NA	TRBV7-2	TRBD1	TRBJ1-2	CASSLEGGTYGYTF	TGTGCCAGCAGCTTAGAAGGGGGCACCTATGGCTACACCTTC
NA	TRBV5-1	TRBD2	TRBJ2-5	CASSFLPTSGRAETQYF	TGCGCCAGCAGCTTTCTCCCCACTAGCGGGAGGGCAGAGACCCAGTACTTC
once	TRBV7-6	TRBD2	TRBJ2-5	CASSPGLAGGETQYF	TGTGCCAGCAGCCCTGGACTAGCGGGAGGAGAGACCCAGTACTTC
once	TRBV21-1	NA	TRBJ2-7	CASIWTGGRSEQYF	TGTGCCAGCATTTGGACAGGGGGAAGAAGCGAGCAGTACTTC
few	TRBV6-5	NA	TRBJ2-2	CASSYSASHYTGELFF	TGTGCCAGCAGTTACTCGGCCAGCCACTACACCGGGGAGCTGTTTTTT
many	TRBV2	NA	TRBJ2-7	CASSERASPGYEQYF	TGTGCCAGCAGTGAACGGGCTAGCCCCGGCTACGAGCAGTACTTC
NA	TRBV9	NA	TRBJ2-2	CASSYNREYTGELFF	TGTGCCAGCAGTTATAACAGGGAGTACACCGGGGAGCTGTTTTTT
NA	TRBV7-6	TRBD2	TRBJ2-7	CASSLAPPTSGTYEQYF	TGTGCCAGCAGCTTAGCCCCCCCTACTAGCGGGACCTACGAGCAGTACTTC
NA	TRBV27	NA	TRBJ2-1	CASSRIISYNEQFF	TGTGCCAGCAGTAGGATAATTTCCTACAATGAGCAGTTCTTC
few	TRBV5-1	TRBD1	TRBJ1-5	CARTGSGQPQHF	TGCGCCAGGACAGGGAGCGGTCAGCCCCAGCATTTT
NA	TRBV6-1	TRBD1	TRBJ1-1	CAGRGRGQGNTEAFF	TGTGCCGGGAGAGGGAGGGGGCAGGGGAACACTGAAGCTTTCTTT
NA	TRBV28	NA	TRBJ1-4	CAIRPDGTAVREKLFF	TGTGCCATTCGACCTGACGGGACGGCCGTGCGCGAAAAACTGTTTTTT
NA	TRBV29-1	NA	TRBJ1-1	CSLKIRANTEAFF	TGCAGCCTAAAAATCCGAGCGAACACTGAAGCTTTCTTT
many	TRBV6-1	TRBD2	TRBJ2-1	CASSEGRLAGVGYNEQFF	TGTGCCAGCAGTGAGGGAAGACTAGCGGGAGTGGGTTACAATGAGCAGTTCTTC
NA	TRBV6-1	TRBD2	TRBJ2-1	CASKGPGLASSEQFF	TGTGCCAGCAAGGGTCCGGGACTAGCCTCATCCGAGCAGTTCTTC
NA	TRBV5-1	TRBD1	TRBJ2-5	CASSPQGTQETQYF	TGCGCCAGCAGCCCACAGGGGACCCAAGAGACCCAGTACTTC
NA	TRBV7-9	NA	TRBJ1-3	CASSFDDGLSGNTIYF	TGTGCCAGCAGCTTTGACGACGGACTCTCTGGAAACACCATATATTTT
few	TRBV14	NA	TRBJ1-1	CASSQDRGTEAFF	TGTGCCAGCAGCCAAGACAGGGGAACTGAAGCTTTCTTT
NA	TRBV2	TRBD1	TRBJ1-5	CASSVVRGGVEQPQHF	TGTGCCAGCAGTGTGGTCAGGGGGGGAGTGGAACAGCCCCAGCATTTT
NA	TRBV6-1	NA	TRBJ2-3	CASSTEADTQYF	TGTGCCAGCAGTACGGAAGCAGATACGCAGTATTTT
NA	TRBV7-2	TRBD2	TRBJ2-7	CASSLAHTAGSYEQYF	TGTGCCAGCAGCTTAGCCCATACAGCGGGGTCCTACGAGCAGTACTTC
once	TRBV15	NA	TRBJ1-5	CATSRRGGNQPQHF	TGTGCCACCAGCAGGCGGGGGGGCAATCAGCCCCAGCATTTT
NA	TRBV18	NA	TRBJ1-2	CASSPVAGDGYTF	TGTGCCAGCTCACCAGTTGCAGGGGATGGCTACACCTTC
NA	TRBV4-3	NA	TRBJ1-1	CASSQDGANTEAFF	TGCGCCAGCAGCCAAGACGGGGCAAACACTGAAGCTTTCTTT
NA	TRBV28	TRBD1	TRBJ2-5	CASRGGTGAETQYF	TGTGCCAGCAGGGGTGGGACAGGGGCAGAGACCCAGTACTTC
NA	TRBV7-9	TRBD1	TRBJ2-2	CASSQRTGAHTGELFF	TGTGCCAGCAGCCAAAGGACAGGGGCACACACCGGGGAGCTGTTTTTT
NA	TRBV5-6	TRBD1	TRBJ2-2	CASSLLGGSDTGELFF	TGTGCCAGCAGCTTGTTAGGGGGCTCCGACACCGGGGAGCTGTTTTTT
few	TRBV7-2	NA	TRBJ2-2	CASTTMGGGELFF	TGTGCCAGCACCACTATGGGGGGCGGGGAGCTGTTTTTT
once	TRBV5-6	NA	TRBJ2-1	CASTYTRTRLGEQFF	TGTGCCAGCACCTATACAAGGACTCGCCTAGGAGAGCAGTTCTTC
NA	TRBV28	NA	TRBJ2-1	CASHLANEQFF	TGTGCCAGCCACTTAGCCAATGAGCAGTTCTTC
NA	TRBV5-4	TRBD2	TRBJ2-2	CASSLGGRGTGELFF	TGTGCCAGCAGCTTGGGCGGGAGGGGGACCGGGGAGCTGTTTTTT
NA	TRBV30	NA	TRBJ1-2	CAWSRRRGLGYTF	TGTGCCTGGAGTCGCCGGAGAGGCTTAGGCTACACCTTC
NA	TRBV5-4	NA	TRBJ2-7	CASSLMVARSYEQYF	TGTGCCAGCAGCTTGATGGTAGCGCGTTCCTACGAGCAGTACTTC
once	TRBV28	NA	TRBJ2-7	CASSSPAIWYEQYF	TGTGCCAGCAGTTCCCCAGCTATTTGGTACGAGCAGTACTTC
NA	TRBV13	TRBD1	TRBJ1-1	CASSANRGVNTEAFF	TGTGCCAGCAGCGCCAACAGGGGGGTGAACACTGAAGCTTTCTTT
NA	TRBV7-6	NA	TRBJ2-1	CASSSWSASSSYNEQFF	TGTGCCAGCAGCTCATGGTCGGCATCAAGCTCCTACAATGAGCAGTTCTTC
few	TRBV2	NA	TRBJ2-7	CASSVQASYEQYF	TGTGCCAGCAGTGTACAGGCTTCCTACGAGCAGTACTTC
NA	TRBV2	TRBD1	TRBJ2-2	CASIGQGSGELFF	TGTGCCAGCATCGGACAGGGATCCGGGGAGCTGTTTTTT
NA	TRBV28	TRBD2	TRBJ2-7	CASSFVAGGLSYEQYF	TGTGCCAGCAGTTTCGTAGCGGGAGGGCTCTCCTACGAGCAGTACTTC
few	TRBV10-1	NA	TRBJ1-6	CASKECGLRNSPLHF	TGCGCCAGCAAGGAGTGTGGGCTCAGAAATTCACCCCTCCACTTT
few	TRBV6-1	TRBD2	TRBJ2-1	CASSEEGTSGLVEQFF	TGTGCCAGCAGTGAAGAAGGAACTAGCGGACTAGTTGAGCAGTTCTTC
NA	TRBV14	NA	TRBJ2-2	CASSQETSWELFF	TGTGCCAGCAGCCAAGAGACCTCCTGGGAGCTGTTTTTT
NA	TRBV30	TRBD1	TRBJ2-7	CAWSVGTGTFEQYF	TGTGCCTGGAGTGTAGGGACAGGGACCTTCGAGCAGTACTTC
NA	TRBV7-3	NA	TRBJ2-5	CASSLNGETQYF	TGTGCCAGCAGCTTAAACGGAGAGACCCAGTACTTC
NA	TRBV9	TRBD1	TRBJ1-2	CASSVGSGVILLGDSYGYTF	TGTGCCAGCAGCGTAGGATCGGGTGTCATTCTTCTTGGGGACAGCTATGGCTACACCTTC
NA	TRBV5-1	NA	TRBJ2-6	CASSLLGSGANVLTF	TGCGCCAGCAGCTTACTGGGCTCTGGGGCCAACGTCCTGACTTTC
NA	TRBV4-2	NA	TRBJ2-1	CASSRSLGDEQFF	TGTGCCAGCAGCCGAAGCTTAGGGGATGAGCAGTTCTTC
NA	TRBV2	TRBD2	TRBJ2-3	CASQKDPAGVSDTQYF	TGTGCCAGCCAGAAGGATCCGGCGGGAGTCTCAGATACGCAGTATTTT
NA	TRBV19	TRBD1	TRBJ1-5	CASSIAGRTGTGNQPQHF	TGTGCCAGTAGTATAGCGGGAAGGACCGGGACAGGCAATCAGCCCCAGCATTTT
NA	TRBV5-8	NA	TRBJ2-4	CASSLGDSGKNIQYF	TGTGCCAGCAGCTTGGGGGACTCCGGCAAAAACATTCAGTACTTC
NA	TRBV2	NA	TRBJ1-1	CASSVENTEAFF	TGTGCCAGCAGTGTTGAGAACACTGAAGCTTTCTTT